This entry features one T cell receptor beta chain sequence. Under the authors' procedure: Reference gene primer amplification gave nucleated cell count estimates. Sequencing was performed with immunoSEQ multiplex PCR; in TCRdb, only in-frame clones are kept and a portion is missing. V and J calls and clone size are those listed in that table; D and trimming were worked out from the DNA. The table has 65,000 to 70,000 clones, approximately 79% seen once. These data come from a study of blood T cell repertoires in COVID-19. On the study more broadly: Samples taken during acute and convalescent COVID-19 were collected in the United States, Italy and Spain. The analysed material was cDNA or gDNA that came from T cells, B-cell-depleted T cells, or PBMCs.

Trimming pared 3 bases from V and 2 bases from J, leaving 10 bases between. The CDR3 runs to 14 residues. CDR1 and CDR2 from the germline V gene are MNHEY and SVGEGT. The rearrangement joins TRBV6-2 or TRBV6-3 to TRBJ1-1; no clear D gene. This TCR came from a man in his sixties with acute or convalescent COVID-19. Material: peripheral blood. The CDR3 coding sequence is TGTGCCAGCAGTTATCTGGGCAAAAACACTGAAGCTTTCTTT. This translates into CASSYLGKNTEAFF.